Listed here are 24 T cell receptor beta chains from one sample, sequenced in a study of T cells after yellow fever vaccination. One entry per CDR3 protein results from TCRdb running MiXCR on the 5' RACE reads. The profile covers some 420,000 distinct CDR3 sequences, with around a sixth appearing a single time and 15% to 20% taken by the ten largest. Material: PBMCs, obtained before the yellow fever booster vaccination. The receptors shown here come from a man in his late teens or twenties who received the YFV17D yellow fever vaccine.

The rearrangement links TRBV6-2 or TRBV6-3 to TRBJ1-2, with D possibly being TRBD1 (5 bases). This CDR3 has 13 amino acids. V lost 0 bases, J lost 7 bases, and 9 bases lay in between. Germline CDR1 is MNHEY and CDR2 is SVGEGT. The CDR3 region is CASSYSQAPGYTF. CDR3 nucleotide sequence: TGTGCCAGCAGTTACTCACAGGCCCCTGGCTACACCTTC.

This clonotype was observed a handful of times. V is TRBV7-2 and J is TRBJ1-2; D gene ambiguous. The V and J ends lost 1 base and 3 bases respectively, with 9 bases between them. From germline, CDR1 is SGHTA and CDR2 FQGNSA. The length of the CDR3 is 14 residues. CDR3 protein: CASSLVSEYYGYTF. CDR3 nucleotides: TGTGCCAGCAGCTTAGTCTCAGAGTACTATGGCTACACCTTC.

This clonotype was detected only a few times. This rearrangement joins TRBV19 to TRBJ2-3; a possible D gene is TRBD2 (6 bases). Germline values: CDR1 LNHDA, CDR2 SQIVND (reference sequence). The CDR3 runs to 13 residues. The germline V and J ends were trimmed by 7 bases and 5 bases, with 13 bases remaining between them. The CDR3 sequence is CASMAGLRDTQYF. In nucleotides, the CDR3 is TGTGCCAGTATGGCGGGGTTGAGAGATACGCAGTATTTT.

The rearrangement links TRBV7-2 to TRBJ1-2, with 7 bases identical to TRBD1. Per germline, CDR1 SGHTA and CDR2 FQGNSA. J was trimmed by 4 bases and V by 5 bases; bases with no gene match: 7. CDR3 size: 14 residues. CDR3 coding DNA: TGTGCCAGCAGCCCGACAGGGAGTTCCTATGGCTACACCTTC. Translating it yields CASSPTGSSYGYTF. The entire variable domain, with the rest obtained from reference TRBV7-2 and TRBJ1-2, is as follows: GAGVSQSPSNKVTEKGKDVELRCDPISGHTALYWYRQSLGQGLEFLIYFQGNSAPDKSGLPSDRFSAERTGGSVSTLTIQRTQQEDSAVYLCASSPTGSSYGYTFGSGTRLTVV.

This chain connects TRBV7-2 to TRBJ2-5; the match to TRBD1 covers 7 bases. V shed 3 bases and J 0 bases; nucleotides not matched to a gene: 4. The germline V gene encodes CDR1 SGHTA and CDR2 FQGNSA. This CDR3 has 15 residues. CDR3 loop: CASSFVGGDQETQYF. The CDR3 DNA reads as TGTGCCAGCAGCTTCGTAGGGGGCGACCAAGAGACCCAGTACTTC.

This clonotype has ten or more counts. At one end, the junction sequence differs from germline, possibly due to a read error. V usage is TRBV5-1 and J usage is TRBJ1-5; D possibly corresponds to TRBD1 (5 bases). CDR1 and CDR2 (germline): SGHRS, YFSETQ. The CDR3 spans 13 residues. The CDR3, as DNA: TGTGCCAGCAGTTTGGATAGGGACCAGCCCCAGCATTTT. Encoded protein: CASSLDRDQPQHF.

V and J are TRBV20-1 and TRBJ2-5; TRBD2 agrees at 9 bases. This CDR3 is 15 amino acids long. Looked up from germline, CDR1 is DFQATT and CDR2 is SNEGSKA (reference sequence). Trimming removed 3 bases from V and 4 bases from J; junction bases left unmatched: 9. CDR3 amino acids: CSASSSGGIRETQYF. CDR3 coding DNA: TGCAGTGCTAGTAGTAGCGGGGGTATCAGAGAGACCCAGTACTTC.

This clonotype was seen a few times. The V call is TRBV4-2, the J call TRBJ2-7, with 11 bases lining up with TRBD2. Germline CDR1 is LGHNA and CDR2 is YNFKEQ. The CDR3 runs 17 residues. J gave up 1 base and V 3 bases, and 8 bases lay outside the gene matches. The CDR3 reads CASSQGYGTSGSYEQYF. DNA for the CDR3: TGTGCCAGCAGCCAGGGCTACGGGACTAGCGGATCCTACGAGCAGTACTTC.

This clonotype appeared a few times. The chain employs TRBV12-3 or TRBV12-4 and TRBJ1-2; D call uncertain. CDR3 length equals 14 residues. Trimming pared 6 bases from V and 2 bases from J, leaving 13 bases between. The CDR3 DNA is TGTGCCAGCAGCCCTTTCGGGCAGAACTATGGCTACACCTTC. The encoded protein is CASSPFGQNYGYTF.

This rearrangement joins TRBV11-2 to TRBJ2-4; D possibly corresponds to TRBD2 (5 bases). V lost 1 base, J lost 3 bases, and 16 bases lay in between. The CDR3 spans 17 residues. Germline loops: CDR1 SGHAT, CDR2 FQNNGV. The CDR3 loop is CASSLAGSVGGKNIQYF. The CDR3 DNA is TGTGCCAGCAGCTTAGCTGGCAGCGTAGGAGGCAAAAACATTCAGTACTTC.

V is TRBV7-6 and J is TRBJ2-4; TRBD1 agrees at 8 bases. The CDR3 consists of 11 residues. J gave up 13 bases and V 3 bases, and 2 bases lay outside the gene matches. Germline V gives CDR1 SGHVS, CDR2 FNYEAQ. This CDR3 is CASSLDRVQYF. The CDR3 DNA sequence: TGTGCCAGCAGCTTGGACAGGGTGCAGTACTTC.

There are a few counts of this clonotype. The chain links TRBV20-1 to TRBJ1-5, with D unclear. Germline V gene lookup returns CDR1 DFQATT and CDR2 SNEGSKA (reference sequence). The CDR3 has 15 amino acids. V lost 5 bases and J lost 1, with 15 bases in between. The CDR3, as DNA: TGCAGTGCTTTGGACCCGGCGGTAAGCAATCAGCCCCAGCATTTT. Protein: CSALDPAVSNQPQHF.

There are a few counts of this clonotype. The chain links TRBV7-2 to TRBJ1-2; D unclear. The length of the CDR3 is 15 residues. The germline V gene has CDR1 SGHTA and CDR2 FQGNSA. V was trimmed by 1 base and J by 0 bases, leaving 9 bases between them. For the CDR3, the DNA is TGTGCCAGCAGCTTAGTAGGTCCAGCTAACTATGGCTACACCTTC. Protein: CASSLVGPANYGYTF.

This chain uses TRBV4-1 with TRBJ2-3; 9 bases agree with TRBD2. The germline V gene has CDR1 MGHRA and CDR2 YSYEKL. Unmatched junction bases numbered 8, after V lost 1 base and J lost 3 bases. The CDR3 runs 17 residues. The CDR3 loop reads CASSQGLAGMGTDTQYF. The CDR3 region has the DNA TGCGCCAGCAGCCAAGGGCTAGCGGGGATGGGTACAGATACGCAGTATTTT.

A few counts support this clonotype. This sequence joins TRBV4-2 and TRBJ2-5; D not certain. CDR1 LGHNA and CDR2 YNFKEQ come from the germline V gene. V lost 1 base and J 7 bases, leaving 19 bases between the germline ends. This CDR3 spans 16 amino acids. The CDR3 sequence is CASSQVPPRRRWTQYF. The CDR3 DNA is TGTGCCAGCAGCCAAGTCCCCCCCAGGAGAAGATGGACCCAGTACTTC.

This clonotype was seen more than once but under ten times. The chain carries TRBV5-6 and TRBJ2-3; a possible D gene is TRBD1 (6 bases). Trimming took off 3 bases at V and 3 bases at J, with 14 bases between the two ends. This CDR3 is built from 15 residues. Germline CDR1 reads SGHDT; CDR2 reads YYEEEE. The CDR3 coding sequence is TGTGCCAGCAGCTCTACAGGGATATGGACAGATACGCAGTATTTT. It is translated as CASSSTGIWTDTQYF.

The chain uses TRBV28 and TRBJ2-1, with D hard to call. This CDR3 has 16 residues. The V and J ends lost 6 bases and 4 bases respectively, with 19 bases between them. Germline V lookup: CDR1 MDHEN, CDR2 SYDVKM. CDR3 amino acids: CASSKGGLVVYNEQFF. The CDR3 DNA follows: TGTGCCAGCAGCAAAGGTGGCCTAGTGGTATACAATGAGCAGTTCTTC.

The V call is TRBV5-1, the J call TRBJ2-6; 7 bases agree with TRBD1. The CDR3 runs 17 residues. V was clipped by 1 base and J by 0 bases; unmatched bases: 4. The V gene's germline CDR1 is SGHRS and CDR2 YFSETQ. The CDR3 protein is CASSLRTGLSGANVLTF. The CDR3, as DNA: TGCGCCAGCAGCTTGAGGACAGGCCTCTCTGGGGCCAACGTCCTGACTTTC. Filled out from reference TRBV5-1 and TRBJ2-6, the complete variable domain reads KAGVTQTPRYLIKTRGQQVTLSCSPISGHRSVSWYQQTPGQGLQFLFEYFSETQRNKGNFPGRFSGRQFSNSRSEMNVSTLELGDSALYLCASSLRTGLSGANVLTFGAGSRLTVL.

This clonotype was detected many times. CDR3 DNA sequence: TGCGCCAGCAGCCAAGTTTATACTAGCACAGATACGCAGTATTTT. Protein: CASSQVYTSTDTQYF. This chain connects TRBV4-1 to TRBJ2-3; no definite D call. Germline CDR1 is MGHRA and CDR2 is YSYEKL. The CDR3 contains 15 residues. The ends were cut back, 1 base at V and 0 bases at J, with 8 bases in the middle.

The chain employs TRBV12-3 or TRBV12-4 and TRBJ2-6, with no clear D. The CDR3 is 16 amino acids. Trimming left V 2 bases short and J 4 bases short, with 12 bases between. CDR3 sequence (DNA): TGTGCCAGCAGTTTATGGGCGGATTCCGGGGCCAACGTCCTGACTTTC. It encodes CASSLWADSGANVLTF.

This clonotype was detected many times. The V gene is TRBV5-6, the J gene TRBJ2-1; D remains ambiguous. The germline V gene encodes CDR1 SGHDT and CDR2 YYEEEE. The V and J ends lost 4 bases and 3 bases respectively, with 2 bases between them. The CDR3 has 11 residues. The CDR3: CASSHYNEQFF. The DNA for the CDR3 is TGTGCCAGCAGCCACTACAATGAGCAGTTCTTC. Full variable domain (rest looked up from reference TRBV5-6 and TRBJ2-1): DAGVTQSPTHLIKTRGQQVTLRCSPKSGHDTVSWYQQALGQGPQFIFQYYEEEERQRGNFPDRFSGHQFPNYSSELNVNALLLGDSALYLCASSHYNEQFFGPGTRLTVL.

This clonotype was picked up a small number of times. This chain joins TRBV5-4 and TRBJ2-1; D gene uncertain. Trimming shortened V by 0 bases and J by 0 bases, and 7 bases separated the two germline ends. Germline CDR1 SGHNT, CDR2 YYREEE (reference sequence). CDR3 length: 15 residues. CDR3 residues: CASSLEQSSYNEQFF. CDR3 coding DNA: TGTGCCAGCAGCTTGGAGCAGAGCTCCTACAATGAGCAGTTCTTC.

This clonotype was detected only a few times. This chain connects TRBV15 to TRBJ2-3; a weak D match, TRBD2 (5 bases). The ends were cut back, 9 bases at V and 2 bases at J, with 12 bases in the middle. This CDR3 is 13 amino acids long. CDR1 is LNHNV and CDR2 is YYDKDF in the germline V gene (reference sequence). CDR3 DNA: TGTGCCACTGGGCCGCGGGTCACAGATACGCAGTATTTT. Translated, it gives CATGPRVTDTQYF.

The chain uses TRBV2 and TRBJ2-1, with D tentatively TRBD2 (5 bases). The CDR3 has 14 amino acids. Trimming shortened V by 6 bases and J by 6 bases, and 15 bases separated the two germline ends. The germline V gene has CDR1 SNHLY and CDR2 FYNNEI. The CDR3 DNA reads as TGTGCCAGCAGGGCCCGGTGGCTAGCCAATGAGCAGTTCTTC. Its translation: CASRARWLANEQFF. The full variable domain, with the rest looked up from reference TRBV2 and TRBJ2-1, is EPEVTQTPSHQVTQMGQEVILRCVPISNHLYFYWYRQILGQKVEFLVSFYNNEISEKSEIFDDQFSVERPDGSNFTLKIRSTKLEDSAMYFCASRARWLANEQFFGPGTRLTVL.